The clone carrying this TCR beta chain turned up a few times. The antigen remains unidentified. TCRdb re-analysed the reads in MiXCR, keeping a single row per CDR3 protein. The sample has fewer than 900,000 distinct CDR3 sequences; 25% to 35% are singletons. The data were obtained in a study of T cell repertoires in cytomegalovirus infection. About the research overall: Public TCR beta signatures marked donors with CMV infection and the matching HLA. Study conclusions and caveats: Predominance within the ex vivo response was attributable to HLA-C-restricted CMV-specific TCR beta clonotypes. Cumulative public TCR beta family frequency identified CMV carriers with the relevant HLA.

There are 16 residues in the CDR3. Between the trimmed V and J ends, which lost 3 bases and 1 base, there was a span of 14 bases. The germline gives CDR1 SGHNT, CDR2 YENEEA. The rearrangement links TRBV11-3 to TRBJ2-3; maybe TRBD1 (6 bases). The input for sequencing was cultured CD8+ T cells from PBMCs, taken from culture after CMV antigen stimulation. This clonotype was obtained from a human donor in good health (CMV status not recorded). Some clones in this sample may be carry-over from other donors' samples. The CDR3 loop reads CASSFSLTGRTDTQYF. The CDR3 nucleotides read TGTGCCAGCAGCTTTTCGTTGACAGGTCGCACAGATACGCAGTATTTT.